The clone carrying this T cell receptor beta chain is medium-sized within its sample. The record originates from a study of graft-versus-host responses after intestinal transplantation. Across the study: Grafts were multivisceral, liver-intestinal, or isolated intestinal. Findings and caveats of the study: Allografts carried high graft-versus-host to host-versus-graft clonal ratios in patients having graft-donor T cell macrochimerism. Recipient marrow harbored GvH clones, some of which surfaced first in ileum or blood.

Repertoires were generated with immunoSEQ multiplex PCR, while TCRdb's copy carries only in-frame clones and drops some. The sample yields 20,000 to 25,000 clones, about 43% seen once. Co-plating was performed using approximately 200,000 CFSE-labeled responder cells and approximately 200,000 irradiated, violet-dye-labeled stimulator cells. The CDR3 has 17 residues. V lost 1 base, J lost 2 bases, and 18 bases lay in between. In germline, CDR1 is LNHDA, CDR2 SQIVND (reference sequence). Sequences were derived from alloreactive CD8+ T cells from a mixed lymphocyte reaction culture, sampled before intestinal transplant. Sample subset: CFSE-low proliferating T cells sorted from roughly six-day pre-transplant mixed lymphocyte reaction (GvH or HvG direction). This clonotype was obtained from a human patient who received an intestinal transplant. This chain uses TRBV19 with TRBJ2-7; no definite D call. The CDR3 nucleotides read TGTGCCAGTAGTATAGGGTCGGTTGGCCTGGGCACCTACGAGCAGTACTTC. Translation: CASSIGSVGLGTYEQYF.